This T cell receptor beta chain comes out of a study of response to subunit inactivated influenza vaccine. One entry per CDR3 protein results from TCRdb running MiXCR on the RT-PCR reads. The data contain roughly 180,000 distinct CDR3 sequences, around 9.2% of them seen just once; the ten biggest clones take up 11%. Germline lookup yields CDR1 SGHAT and CDR2 FQNNGV. The CDR3 has 18 amino acids. The trim removed 5 bases at V and 5 bases at J, leaving 13 bases unmatched. Points from the study as a whole: It was suggested by the authors that few new T cells are recruited by each seasonal influenza vaccination.

This clonotype was detected a few times. The antigen remains unidentified. This rearrangement joins TRBV11-2 to TRBJ2-1; TRBD2 agrees at 12 bases. The TCR originated in a man aged 50 to 60 who received an inactivated influenza vaccine. This specimen consisted of non-naive T cells sorted from PBMCs, obtained on the day of vaccination. The CDR3 here is CASSQRGARTSGNNEQFF. The CDR3 DNA reads as TGTGCCAGCAGCCAAAGGGGGGCTCGGACTAGCGGGAACAATGAGCAGTTCTTC.